Listed here are 14 T cell receptor beta chains from one sample, sequenced in a study of post-analysis software for immune sequencing data. These receptors' targets are unknown. Findings and limits, study-wide: About five TRBV segments, including TRBV5-6, TRBV5-1 and TRBV20-1, were more frequent in patients than controls.

Incorporated into the TCR beta cDNA libraries were unique molecular identifiers, which served to reduce PCR and sequencing biases. TCRdb processed the PCR reads anew with MiXCR; each CDR3 protein has one entry. The repertoire includes about 400,000 distinct CDR3 sequences, roughly 30% of them detected once, and under 15% sits in the top ten. The sequenced material came from blood. These receptor sequences come from a girl between 5 and 17 years old with multiple sclerosis.

This clonotype occurred a few times. This chain uses TRBV12-3 or TRBV12-4 with TRBJ2-7, with 7 bases matching TRBD1. Trimming took 5 bases from V and 0 from J; bases not matched to a gene: 10. CDR3 length: 16 amino acids. This CDR3 reads CASSPRTGSRSYEQYF. The CDR3 region has the DNA TGTGCCAGCAGTCCGAGGACAGGAAGCCGCTCCTACGAGCAGTACTTC.

The rearrangement uses TRBV4-2 and TRBJ2-1, with 7 nucleotides matching TRBD2. CDR3 length equals 15 residues. The V gene's germline CDR1 is LGHNA and CDR2 YNFKEQ. V shed 5 bases and J 8 bases; nucleotides not matched to a gene: 12. CDR3 residues: CASSALDPGRDEQFF. CDR3 sequence (DNA): TGTGCCAGCAGCGCCTTGGACCCGGGGAGGGATGAGCAGTTCTTC.

This clonotype was found once. The CDR3 DNA follows: TGTGCCAGCAGCCAATCGATCTGGGACAGGGGGCCCCTCAGGACTGAAGCTTTCTTT. It specifies CASSQSIWDRGPLRTEAFF. The rearrangement joins TRBV3-1 to TRBJ1-1, with 12 positions matching TRBD1. CDR1 and CDR2 from the germline V gene are LGHDT and YNNKEL (reference sequence). This CDR3 spans 19 amino acids. The ends lost 2 bases at V and 5 bases at J; junction bases unmatched: 15.

This sequence joins TRBV10-3 and TRBJ2-5, with 7 bases matching TRBD2. Germline CDR1 ENHRY, CDR2 SYGVKD. The trim removed 0 bases at V and 1 base at J, leaving 5 bases unmatched. The CDR3 sequence is 16 residues long. This CDR3 is CAISESAGVGQETQYF. The CDR3 DNA is TGTGCCATCAGTGAGTCGGCGGGGGTCGGCCAAGAGACCCAGTACTTC.

The gene calls are TRBV7-2 and TRBJ1-1, with unresolved D. CDR3 length: 12 residues. V was cut by 5 bases and J by 4 bases, with 8 bases left in between. The germline gives CDR1 SGHTA, CDR2 FQGNSA. The CDR3 is CASSRFGTEAFF. The CDR3 region has the DNA TGTGCCAGCAGCCGGTTTGGCACTGAAGCTTTCTTT.

The chain has TRBV12-3 or TRBV12-4 and TRBJ2-7; D is possibly TRBD1 (6 bases). The CDR3 sequence is 15 residues long. The V gene lost 6 bases and the J gene lost 0 bases, with 15 bases spanning the gap. CDR3: CASSQGQPSSYEQYF. The CDR3 DNA reads TGTGCCAGCAGCCAGGGACAACCTAGCTCCTACGAGCAGTACTTC.

The gene calls are TRBV9 and TRBJ2-4; D may be TRBD1 or TRBD2 (6 bases each). CDR3 size: 14 residues. Germline CDR1 SGDLS, CDR2 YYNGEE. V was trimmed by 3 bases and J by 2 bases, leaving 9 bases between them. CDR3 nucleotides: TGTGCCAGCAGCGAGGGGGGATCCAAAAACATTCAGTACTTC. Amino acids: CASSEGGSKNIQYF.

This clonotype was seen only a few times. The CDR3 coding sequence is TGCGCCAGCAGCCAAGATGGGGGGGCCCCAGATACGCAGTATTTT. Residues: CASSQDGGAPDTQYF. The gene calls are TRBV4-3 and TRBJ2-3; a weak D match, TRBD2 (7 bases). Germline V gene sequence: CDR1 LGHNA, CDR2 YSLEER. The germline V and J ends were trimmed by 0 bases and 4 bases, with 11 bases remaining between them. The CDR3 runs to 15 residues.

This clonotype has only a few counts. The chain carries TRBV7-2 and TRBJ2-5; D uncertain. This CDR3 has 17 residues. Germline V gene lookup returns CDR1 SGHTA and CDR2 FQGNSA. Trimming removed 0 bases at V and 0 bases at J, with 14 bases between. CDR3 sequence (DNA): TGTGCCAGCAGCTTAGCGTCATTAGCCTCATACCAAGAGACCCAGTACTTC. Translating it yields CASSLASLASYQETQYF.

The chain combines TRBV6-5 with TRBJ2-3; D is possibly TRBD1 or TRBD2 (5 bases each). The CDR3 contains 14 residues. Trimming shortened V by 8 bases and J by 0 bases, and 12 bases separated the two germline ends. In germline, CDR1 is MNHEY, CDR2 SVGAGI. Written as DNA, the CDR3 is TGTGCCAGCGTTAGGGACCCTAGCACAGATACGCAGTATTTT. It encodes CASVRDPSTDTQYF.

The rearrangement uses TRBV4-3 and TRBJ2-7, with 13 bases lining up with TRBD2. V lost 2 bases, J lost 7 bases, and 17 bases stayed unmatched. CDR1 and CDR2 from the germline V gene are LGHNA and YSLEER. The CDR3 is 19 amino acids. CDR3 sequence: CASSQQGLAGFGSYNEQYF. CDR3 in DNA: TGCGCCAGCAGCCAACAGGGACTAGCGGGGTTCGGCTCCTACAATGAGCAGTACTTC.

Only a few counts were recorded for this clonotype. The chain has TRBV27 and TRBJ2-5; TRBD1 or TRBD2 may be the D gene (6 bases each). Trimming took off 5 bases at V and 5 bases at J, with 21 bases between the two ends. There are 16 residues in the CDR3. Germline lookup yields CDR1 MNHEY and CDR2 SMNVEV (reference sequence). The CDR3 spells CASSANWGAKWETQYF. CDR3 nucleotide sequence: TGTGCCAGCAGTGCCAATTGGGGGGCGAAGTGGGAGACCCAGTACTTC.

This clonotype has more than one count but fewer than ten. The CDR3 region has the DNA TGTGCCAGCAGCTCCGGGGGGGCCGGGACAAAGTACGAGCAGTACTTC. Protein: CASSSGGAGTKYEQYF. V gene TRBV7-9 combines with J gene TRBJ2-7; 8 bases match TRBD2. There are 16 residues in the CDR3. Looked up from germline, CDR1 is SEHNR and CDR2 is FQNEAQ (reference sequence). Trimming at V came to 4 bases and at J to 4 bases, leaving 12 bases not matched to a gene.

The V and J genes are TRBV25-1 and TRBJ2-5; D is uncertain. V gave up 5 bases and J gave up 2 bases, with 9 bases separating them. The germline V gene has CDR1 MGHDK and CDR2 SYGVNS. CDR3 size: 13 residues. CDR3 nucleotides: TGTGCCAGCAGTAAATTGTCTCAAGAGACCCAGTACTTC. Protein sequence: CASSKLSQETQYF. Full variable domain (remainder filled in from reference TRBV25-1 and TRBJ2-5): EADIYQTPRYLVIGTGKKITLECSQTMGHDKMYWYQQDPGMELHLIHYSYGVNSTEKGDLSSESTVSRIRTEHFPLTLESARPSHTSQYLCASSKLSQETQYFGPGTRLLVL.